Listed below are T cell receptor beta chains from one sample, sequenced in a study of blood T cells in healthy people across ages. From the 5' RACE reads, TCRdb called clonotypes with MiXCR, one entry per CDR3 protein. Among hundreds of thousands of distinct CDR3 sequences listed, approximately 49% were seen once. Input material: blood. Receptors originate from a man aged 25 to 40 in good health. Both conserved end residues are part of each CDR3. Fields, in order: J gene, D gene, clone size, V gene, CDR3 protein, CDR3 DNA. The D gene is left open where the match is weak. Clone size, where shown, is once, few, many, or a class for clones that have expanded.

TRBJ1-1 | NA | NA | TRBV3-1 | CASSREGRQGAEAFF | TGTGCCAGCAGCCGAGAGGGACGACAAGGGGCTGAAGCTTTCTTT
TRBJ2-1 | NA | once | TRBV11-2 | CASSLDLNGYNEQFF | TGTGCCAGCAGCTTAGATCTGAACGGCTACAATGAGCAGTTCTTC
TRBJ1-5 | NA | few | TRBV4-1 | CASSQDGDSNQPQHF | TGCGCCAGCAGCCAAGATGGAGATAGCAATCAGCCCCAGCATTTT
TRBJ2-7 | NA | NA | TRBV25-1 | CASSDRHTYEQYF | TGTGCCAGCAGTGACCGTCACACCTACGAGCAGTACTTC
TRBJ2-5 | TRBD2 | NA | TRBV28 | CASSLMGSGGTQYF | TGTGCCAGCAGTTTGATGGGTAGCGGGGGGACCCAGTACTTC
TRBJ1-2 | NA | NA | TRBV21-1 | CASSRTEFNYGYTF | TGTGCCAGCAGTAGGACAGAATTTAACTATGGCTACACCTTC
TRBJ2-3 | NA | few | TRBV4-2 | CASSSQSTDTQYF | TGTGCCAGCAGCTCACAGAGCACAGATACGCAGTATTTT
TRBJ2-5 | NA | few | TRBV4-1 | CASSGWVSGETQYF | TGCGCCAGCAGCGGTTGGGTGTCTGGGGAGACCCAGTACTTC
TRBJ2-5 | NA | NA | TRBV10-3 | CAISGMGGQETQYF | TGTGCCATCAGTGGGATGGGGGGCCAAGAGACCCAGTACTTC
TRBJ2-7 | TRBD1 | NA | TRBV6-6 | CASSYPLPGTGKHEQYF | TGTGCCAGCAGTTACCCCCTCCCCGGGACAGGTAAACACGAGCAGTACTTC
TRBJ2-7 | NA | NA | TRBV4-3 | CASSQVQGNEQYF | TGCGCCAGCAGCCAAGTACAGGGCAACGAGCAGTACTTC
TRBJ1-1 | NA | NA | TRBV27 | CASGDTSEAFF | TGTGCCAGCGGAGACACGAGTGAAGCTTTCTTT
TRBJ2-3 | TRBD2 | once | TRBV27 | CASSLSGGGVADTQYF | TGTGCCAGCAGTTTATCAGGCGGGGGGGTGGCGGATACGCAGTATTTT
TRBJ2-5 | TRBD1 | few | TRBV5-1 | CASVGQGYQETQYF | TGCGCCAGCGTGGGACAGGGGTACCAAGAGACCCAGTACTTC
TRBJ2-3 | TRBD1 | NA | TRBV5-1 | CASSMGQAPTQYF | TGCGCCAGCAGCATGGGACAGGCACCAACGCAGTATTTT
TRBJ2-5 | NA | NA | TRBV6-5 | CASSYLTGQETQYF | TGTGCCAGCAGTTACTTAACAGGGCAAGAGACCCAGTACTTC
TRBJ2-3 | NA | NA | TRBV2 | CASKKEYSSTDTQYF | TGTGCCAGCAAAAAGGAATACTCTAGCACAGATACGCAGTATTTT
TRBJ2-1 | NA | NA | TRBV29-1 | CSVVGTGAYNEQFF | TGCAGCGTTGTCGGTACGGGGGCCTACAATGAGCAGTTCTTC
TRBJ2-1 | TRBD2 | NA | TRBV6-2/TRBV6-3 | CASKPSGKVYNEQFF | TGTGCCAGCAAACCTAGCGGGAAAGTTTACAATGAGCAGTTCTTC
TRBJ2-3 | TRBD2 | few | TRBV7-2 | CASSAHSGGVSTDTQYF | TGTGCCAGCAGCGCTCATAGCGGGGGGGTTAGCACAGATACGCAGTATTTT
TRBJ2-5 | NA | NA | TRBV9 | CASSVSGVKGETQYF | TGTGCCAGCAGCGTCAGTGGCGTTAAGGGGGAGACCCAGTACTTC
TRBJ1-5 | TRBD1 | NA | TRBV2 | CASRDREVSNQPQHF | TGTGCCAGCCGGGACAGGGAGGTTAGCAATCAGCCCCAGCATTTT
TRBJ1-1 | NA | few | TRBV6-2/TRBV6-3 | CASTPALNTEAFF | TGTGCCAGCACCCCAGCCCTGAACACTGAAGCTTTCTTT
TRBJ1-5 | TRBD1 | NA | TRBV20-1 | CSAPQGQGMVQPQHF | TGCAGTGCTCCGCAGGGACAGGGGATGGTTCAGCCCCAGCATTTT
TRBJ2-3 | TRBD2 | many | TRBV12-3/TRBV12-4 | CASSVAGASTDTQYF | TGTGCCAGCAGTGTAGCGGGGGCTAGCACAGATACGCAGTATTTT